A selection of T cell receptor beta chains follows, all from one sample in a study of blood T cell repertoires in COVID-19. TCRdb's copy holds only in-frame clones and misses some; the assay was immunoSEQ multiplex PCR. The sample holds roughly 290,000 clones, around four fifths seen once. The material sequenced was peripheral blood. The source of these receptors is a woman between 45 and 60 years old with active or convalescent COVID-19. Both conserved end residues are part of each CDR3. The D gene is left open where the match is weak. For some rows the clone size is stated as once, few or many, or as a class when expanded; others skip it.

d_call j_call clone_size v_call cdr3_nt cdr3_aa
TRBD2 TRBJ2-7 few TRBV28 TGTGCCAGCAGTTTAACCCCCCCCTCGGGAGGCTACGAGCAGTACTTC CASSLTPPSGGYEQYF
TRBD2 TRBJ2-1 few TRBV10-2 TGCGCCAGCGACCAGGGGAGGGGGAGGCTAGCGGGGACAGAGGTCTTC CASDQGRGRLAGTEVF
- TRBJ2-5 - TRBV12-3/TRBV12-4 TGTGCCAGCAGCCTCAAAAGCACCCAGTACTTC CASSLKSTQYF
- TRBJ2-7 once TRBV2 TGTGCCAGCAGTGCTAGAGGGCAGTACTTC CASSARGQYF
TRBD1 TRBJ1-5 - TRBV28 TGTGCCAGCAGTTTACCGACAGGGATGGGTCAGCCCCAGCATTTT CASSLPTGMGQPQHF
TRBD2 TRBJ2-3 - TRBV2 TGTGCCAGCAGCCCACTAGCGGGAGGTACAGATACGCAGTATTTT CASSPLAGGTDTQYF
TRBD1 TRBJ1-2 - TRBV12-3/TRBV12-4 TGTGCCAGCAGCGGGACAGGGCATGGCTACACCTTC CASSGTGHGYTF
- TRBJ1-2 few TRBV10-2 TGCGCCAGCAGTTATTCCCGGGACGGGACTTATGGCTACACCTTC CASSYSRDGTYGYTF
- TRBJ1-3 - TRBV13 TGTGCCAGCAGCTTTCTTTTTCCTAAGAGGGGAAACACCATATATTTT CASSFLFPKRGNTIYF
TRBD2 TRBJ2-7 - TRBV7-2 TGTGCCAGCAGCCCCCCGGGGCTAGCGGACGAGCAGTACTTC CASSPPGLADEQYF
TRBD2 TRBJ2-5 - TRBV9 TGTGCCAGCAGCGGGGGCGGGCTAGCGGGATGGGAGACCCAGTACTTC CASSGGGLAGWETQYF
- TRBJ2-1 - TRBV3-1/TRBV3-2 TGTGCCAGCAGCCAAGCTAGCAGGAATGAGCAGTTCTTC CASSQASRNEQFF
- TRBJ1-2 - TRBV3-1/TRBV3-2 TGTGCCAGCAGCCAAGATACGGGACTGCCGTGGGGCTACACCTTC CASSQDTGLPWGYTF
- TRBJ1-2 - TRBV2 TGTGCCAGCAGCGAGACAGGAGGTCCTAACTATGGCTACACCTTC CASSETGGPNYGYTF
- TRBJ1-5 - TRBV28 TGTGCCAGCAGTTTAGGTGTCAGATCTGGCAATCAGCCCCAGCATTTT CASSLGVRSGNQPQHF
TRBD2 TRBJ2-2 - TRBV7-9 TGTGCCAGCAGCTTAGGCCCAGCGGGAGTGGCCGGGGAGCTGTTTTTT CASSLGPAGVAGELFF
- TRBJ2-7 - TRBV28 TGTGCCAGCAGTCCGTTCACCAGGGATTACGAGCAGTACTTC CASSPFTRDYEQYF
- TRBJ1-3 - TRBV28 TGTGCCAGCCGTCGCCGGGGGACTTACTCTGGAAACACCATATATTTT CASRRRGTYSGNTIYF
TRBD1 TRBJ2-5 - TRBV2 TGTGCCAGCCAGGGGGCCCAGTACTTC CASQGAQYF
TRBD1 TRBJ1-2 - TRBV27 TGTGCCAGCAGTCCACTCGACAGGGTGCGGGGCTACACCTTC CASSPLDRVRGYTF
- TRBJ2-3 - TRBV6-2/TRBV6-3 TGTGCCAGCAGTTACTCGACAATCCCCCACGATGACACAGATACGCAGTATTTT CASSYSTIPHDDTDTQYF
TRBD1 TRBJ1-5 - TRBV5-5 TGTGCCAGCAGCTTGGCCGGGACAGGCCCCCATCAGCCCCAGCATTTT CASSLAGTGPHQPQHF
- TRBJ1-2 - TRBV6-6 TGTGCCAGCAGTTACTCCATGGTGTTAAACAGGTACACCTTC CASSYSMVLNRYTF
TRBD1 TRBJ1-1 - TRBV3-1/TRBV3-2 TGTGCCAGCAGCCAGGGACAGGGGGGGGTTGAAGCTTTCTTT CASSQGQGGVEAFF
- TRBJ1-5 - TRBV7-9 TGTGCCAGCAGCTTAGCGGGGGGTAGCAATCAGCCCCAGCATTTT CASSLAGGSNQPQHF
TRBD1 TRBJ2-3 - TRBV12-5 TGTGCTAGAGAAAGTGGACAGGGGACAGATACGCAGTATTTT CARESGQGTDTQYF
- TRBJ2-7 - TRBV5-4 TGTGCCAGCAGCGTCGGGGGACAGACCTACGAGCAGTACTTC CASSVGGQTYEQYF
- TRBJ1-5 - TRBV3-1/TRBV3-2 TGTGCCAGCAGCCAAGCCGGGGGGACGGGCAATCAGCCCCAGCATTTT CASSQAGGTGNQPQHF
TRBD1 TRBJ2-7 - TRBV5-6 TGTGCCAGCAGCCGCGGGACAGGGTCGTACGAGCAGTACTTC CASSRGTGSYEQYF
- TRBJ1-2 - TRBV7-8 TGTGCCAGCAGCTTAGTCGCAGGCAACTATGGCTACACCTTC CASSLVAGNYGYTF
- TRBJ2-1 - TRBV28 TGTGCCAGCAGTTTCTACGGTGAGCAGTTCTTC CASSFYGEQFF
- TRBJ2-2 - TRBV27 TGTGCCAGCAGTTTAACATACACCGGGGAGCTGTTTTTT CASSLTYTGELFF
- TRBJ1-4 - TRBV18 TGTGCCAGCTCACTCGGCGGAGGGGTTAATGAAAAACTGTTTTTT CASSLGGGVNEKLFF
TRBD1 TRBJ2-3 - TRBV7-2 TGTGCCAGCAGCCCCCAGACAGGGTACACAGATACGCAGTATTTT CASSPQTGYTDTQYF
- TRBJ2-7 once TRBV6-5 TGTGCCAGCAGACGGACAGTCTCCTACGAGCAGTACTTC CASRRTVSYEQYF
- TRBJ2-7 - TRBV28 TGTGCCAGCAGTTTAGCGATGCTGCACGAGCAGTACTTC CASSLAMLHEQYF
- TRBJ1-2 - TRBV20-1 TGCAGTGCTAGTCCTCTTGACAGCGCCCATAATACTAACTATGGCTACACCTTC CSASPLDSAHNTNYGYTF
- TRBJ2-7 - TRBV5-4 TGTGCCAGCAGCCCCGGACTTGGTCGCTACGAGCAGTACTTC CASSPGLGRYEQYF
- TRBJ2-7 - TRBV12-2 TGTGCAAGTCGCTTTCCAACTAGCGCCTTAACCTACGAGCAGTACTTC CASRFPTSALTYEQYF
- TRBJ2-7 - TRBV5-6 TGTGCCAGCAGCTTGAACCGGGAGAGAAGATACGAGCAGTACTTC CASSLNRERRYEQYF
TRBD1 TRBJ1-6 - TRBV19 TGTGCCAGTAGTATAGATGGAGGTGTGGGGACAGGGTTGAATTCACCCCTCCACTTT CASSIDGGVGTGLNSPLHF
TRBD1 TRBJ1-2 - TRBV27 TGTGCCACCTCGCCCGCGGGACAGGGGACCGCTAACTATGGCTACACCTTC CATSPAGQGTANYGYTF
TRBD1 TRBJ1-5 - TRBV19 TGTGCCACCCGGATCGGGGACAGGTCTAATCAGCCCCAGCATTTT CATRIGDRSNQPQHF
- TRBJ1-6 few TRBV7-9 TGTGCCAGCAGCTCACCTTTGGCGGCGACGAATTCACCCCTCCACTTT CASSSPLAATNSPLHF
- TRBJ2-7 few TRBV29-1 TGCAGCGTTGGTGGGGGGTTGGCTACCGAGCAGTACTTC CSVGGGLATEQYF
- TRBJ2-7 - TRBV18 TGTGCCAGCTCACCATACAGGGCCTACGAGCAGTACTTC CASSPYRAYEQYF
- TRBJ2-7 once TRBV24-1 TGTGCCACCAGTGATGGGACTTGGGGCTACGAGCAGTACTTC CATSDGTWGYEQYF
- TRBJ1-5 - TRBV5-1 TGCGCCAGCAGCGATGGGGCCTCGGGCAATCAGCCCCAGCATTTT CASSDGASGNQPQHF
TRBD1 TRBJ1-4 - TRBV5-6 TGTGCCAGCAGCTTGGCCCACAGGGGCCCACATAATGAAAAACTGTTTTTT CASSLAHRGPHNEKLFF
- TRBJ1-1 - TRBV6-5 TGTGCCAGCAGTTACTCGGCAGGGATGAACACTGAAGCTTTCTTT CASSYSAGMNTEAFF